These 14 T cell receptor beta chains were sequenced from one sample in a study of T cells in Graves' hyperthyroidism and ophthalmopathy. The source material, RNA transcripts, was used to amplify TCR beta CDR3 regions. An initial round of RT-PCR targeting the TCR CDR3 relied on the HTBI primer set. TCRdb called the multiplex PCR reads again in MiXCR, with one record for every CDR3 protein. The sample has more than 500,000 distinct CDR3 sequences; roughly 14% are singletons. The sequencing sample was made of blood. These receptors were collected from a woman aged 40 to 50 with Graves' ophthalmopathy.

Note on this clonotype: The junction and the germline gene differ at one end; a read error may be behind it. The J gene is TRBJ1-5, the V gene TRBV19, with 7 bases aligning to TRBD1. The V gene's germline CDR1 is LNHDA and CDR2 SQIVND (reference sequence). The length of the CDR3 is 15 residues. The CDR3 here is CASSRGTVGSQPQRF. The CDR3, as DNA: TGTGCCAGTAGTCGTGGGACAGTGGGCAGTCAGCCCCAGCGTTTT.

The chain uses TRBV20-1 and TRBJ1-5; 7 nucleotides line up with TRBD1. V shed 5 bases and J 7 bases; nucleotides not matched to a gene: 11. The CDR3 is 14 amino acids. The germline CDR1 and CDR2 sequences are DFQATT and SNEGSKA (reference sequence). The CDR3 nucleotides are TGCAGTGCTTACCCTACGGACAGGAACCAGCCCCAGCATTTT. This sequence encodes CSAYPTDRNQPQHF.

This clonotype was seen repeatedly, ten times or more. The chain combines TRBV6-1 with TRBJ2-2; 10 nucleotides line up with TRBD1. V lost 10 bases to trimming and J lost 6 bases; unmatched junction nucleotides: 2. This CDR3 is 12 amino acids long. Germline V CDR1 and CDR2: MNHNS, SASEGT. The DNA of the CDR3 is TGTGCCACCGACAGGGGGCCCGGGGAGCTGTTTTTT. It specifies CATDRGPGELFF.

In this sample, this clonotype turned up many times. The CDR3 DNA reads TGTGCCACCGCCAGGGGGGAATCCAGGGTGAAGACCCAGTACTTC. Residues: CATARGESRVKTQYF. This rearrangement joins TRBV11-2 to TRBJ2-5, with D possibly being TRBD1 (7 bases). Looked up from germline, CDR1 is SGHAT and CDR2 is FQNNGV. Trimming pared 10 bases from V and 6 bases from J, leaving 24 bases between. The CDR3 is 15 amino acids.

The chain couples TRBV12-3 or TRBV12-4 to TRBJ2-5; D may be TRBD2 (6 bases). CDR3 length equals 14 residues. Trimming cost V 3 bases and J 5 bases, with 13 bases left between them. This CDR3 reads CASSFFGGRETQYF. The DNA of the CDR3 is TGTGCCAGCAGTTTTTTTGGAGGGAGGGAGACCCAGTACTTC.

This clonotype appeared many times. The genes are TRBV28 and TRBJ1-5; 10 bases fit TRBD1. This CDR3 is built from 15 residues. Per the germline V gene, CDR1 is MDHEN and CDR2 is SYDVKM. J lost 8 bases, V lost 4 bases, and 8 bases had no gene match. The CDR3 DNA sequence: TGTGCCAGCAGTTCGGGACAGGGGCTCCTAAAGCCCCAGCATTTT. Its protein product is CASSSGQGLLKPQHF.

This sequence joins TRBV28 and TRBJ1-2; 7 nucleotides agree with TRBD1. Trimming cost V 8 bases and J 8 bases; bases outside gene matches: 17. Germline-derived CDR1 and CDR2 are MDHEN and SYDVKM. The CDR3 has 15 residues. DNA for the CDR3: TGTGCCAGCGGGGATACGGGGGACAGAACGGGGGGCTACACCTTC. Residues: CASGDTGDRTGGYTF.

This clonotype was seen a handful of times. This chain joins TRBV28 and TRBJ1-6; no firm D call. The germline gives CDR1 MDHEN, CDR2 SYDVKM. The V gene lost 6 bases and the J gene lost 7 bases, with 16 bases spanning the gap. The CDR3 is made up of 15 amino acids. CDR3 loop: CASSSGMGGNSPLHF. The CDR3, as DNA: TGTGCCAGCAGCTCTGGGATGGGTGGAAATTCACCCCTCCACTTT.

V is TRBV5-1 and J is TRBJ1-1; unclear D gene. V lost 2 bases to trimming and J lost 1 base, with 9 bases between them. CDR1 is SGHRS, CDR2 YFSETQ, per germline. This CDR3 region has 14 residues. The CDR3 loop is CASSFDITNTEAFF. In DNA form, the CDR3 reads TGCGCCAGCAGCTTCGACATTACGAACACTGAAGCTTTCTTT.

The table lists this clonotype with many counts. This chain links TRBV2 with TRBJ1-3; D remains ambiguous. V shed 6 bases and J shed 0 bases, with 9 bases lying between them. CDR3 size: 14 residues. Germline CDR1 reads SNHLY; CDR2 reads FYNNEI. CDR3 amino acids: CASSSDISGNTIYF. For the CDR3, the DNA is TGTGCCAGCAGCTCCGACATCTCTGGAAACACCATATATTTT.

This rearrangement joins TRBV7-2 to TRBJ2-7; possibly TRBD1 for D (5 bases). The CDR3 has 15 residues. V dropped 3 bases and J dropped 3 bases, with 15 bases sitting between them. CDR1 SGHTA and CDR2 FQGNSA come from the germline V gene. The CDR3 region has the DNA TGTGCCAGCAGCTTCGGGCCGAAGGGGTACTACGAGCAGTACTTC. Translating gives CASSFGPKGYYEQYF.

This clonotype has at least ten counts. The V and J genes are TRBV12-3 or TRBV12-4 and TRBJ1-2; perhaps TRBD1 as D (6 bases). Between the trimmed V and J ends, which lost 5 bases and 5 bases, there was a span of 9 bases. This CDR3 is 12 amino acids long. The CDR3 sequence: CASSGQRYGYTF. DNA of the CDR3: TGTGCCAGCAGTGGACAGCGGTATGGCTACACCTTC.

This clonotype was seen repeatedly, ten times or more. The chain links TRBV12-3 or TRBV12-4 to TRBJ1-5; no firm D call. There are 14 residues in the CDR3. V gave up 2 bases and J gave up 2 bases, with 7 bases separating them. The CDR3 region has the DNA TGTGCCAGCAGTTTAATGGGCCGCAATCAGCCCCAGCATTTT. Amino acids: CASSLMGRNQPQHF.

This clonotype was picked up a small number of times. This chain connects TRBV10-3 to TRBJ1-1, with D possibly being TRBD1 (6 bases). Germline V lookup: CDR1 ENHRY, CDR2 SYGVKD. The CDR3 has 13 residues. V lost 9 bases to trimming and J lost 1 base, with 12 bases between them. DNA for the CDR3: TGTGCCATGAAGGGGGAACCGAACACTGAAGCTTTCTTT. As protein: CAMKGEPNTEAFF.